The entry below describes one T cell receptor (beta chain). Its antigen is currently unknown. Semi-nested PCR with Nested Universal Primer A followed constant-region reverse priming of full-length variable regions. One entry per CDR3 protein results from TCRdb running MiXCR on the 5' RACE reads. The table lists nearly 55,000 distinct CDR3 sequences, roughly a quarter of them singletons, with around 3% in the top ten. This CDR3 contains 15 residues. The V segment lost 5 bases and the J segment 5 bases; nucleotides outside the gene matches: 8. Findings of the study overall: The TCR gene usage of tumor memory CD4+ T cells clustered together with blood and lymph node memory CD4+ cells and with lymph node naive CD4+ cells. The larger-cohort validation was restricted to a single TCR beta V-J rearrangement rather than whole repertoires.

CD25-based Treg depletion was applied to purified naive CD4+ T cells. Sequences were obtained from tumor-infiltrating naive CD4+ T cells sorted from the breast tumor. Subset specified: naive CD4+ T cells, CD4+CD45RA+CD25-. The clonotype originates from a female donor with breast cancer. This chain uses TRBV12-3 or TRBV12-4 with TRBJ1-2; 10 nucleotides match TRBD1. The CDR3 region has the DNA TGTGCCAGCAGTACCCGGACAGGGGGTACTTATGGCTACACCTTC. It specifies CASSTRTGGTYGYTF.